A selection of T cell receptor beta chains follows, all from one sample in a study of T cells expressing NK-cell markers. Following a re-call of the 5' RACE reads, TCRdb has one entry per CDR3 protein and lacks DNA. Recorded for this sample: 350,000 to 400,000 distinct CDR3 sequences. Material for sequencing was blood T cells: a sorted CD56 or NKG2C T cell subset, CD4+ or CD8+ T cells, or bulk PBMC T cells (not recorded which). The receptor source for this set is a woman aged 50 to 60 in good health. The CDR3 runs from the conserved cysteine through the conserved F or W. Fields, in order: J gene, CDR3 length, V gene, CDR3 protein.

J: TRBJ2-6; length: 16; V: TRBV29-1; CDR3: CSVDGQQLSGANVLTF
J: TRBJ1-5; length: 14; V: TRBV5-6; CDR3: CASSTNTGLQPQHF
J: TRBJ2-1; length: 15; V: TRBV19; CDR3: CASSGTSGGKNEQFF
J: TRBJ2-1; length: 14; V: TRBV25-1; CDR3: CASRDRGSYNEQFF
J: TRBJ2-1; length: 14; V: TRBV6-1; CDR3: CASSGPGAYNEQFF
J: TRBJ1-2; length: 13; V: TRBV29-1; CDR3: CSAGAGNNYGYTF
J: TRBJ2-2; length: 13; V: TRBV3-1; CDR3: CASSGQRPGELFF
J: TRBJ2-5; length: 15; V: TRBV29-1; CDR3: CSVDSGATDQETQYF
J: TRBJ2-1; length: 13; V: TRBV18; CDR3: CASSPFSGNEQFF
J: TRBJ1-1; length: 14; V: TRBV2; CDR3: CASRDRVRNTEAFF
J: TRBJ1-6; length: 16; V: TRBV2; CDR3: CARKPGTGQGPSPLHF
J: TRBJ2-7; length: 16; V: TRBV12-3/TRBV12-4; CDR3: CASSQKLGGHGYEQYF
J: TRBJ2-1; length: 15; V: TRBV6-2/TRBV6-3; CDR3: CASSRGLAGTNEQFF
J: TRBJ2-5; length: 15; V: TRBV11-2; CDR3: CASSSTGTAAETQYF
J: TRBJ2-3; length: 16; V: TRBV23-1; CDR3: CASSPGASSSTDTQYF
J: TRBJ2-5; length: 14; V: TRBV15; CDR3: CATSRRDPQETQYF
J: TRBJ1-3; length: 16; V: TRBV7-8; CDR3: CASSPGTSAPGNTIYF